The rows below give T cell receptor beta chains drawn from one sample of a study of cytomegalovirus exposure and HLA in healthy donors. Sequencing used immunoSEQ multiplex PCR; TCRdb keeps in-frame clones, though not all of them. The sample records about 160,000 clones, around 80% being singletons. Material for sequencing was PBMCs. These receptors were taken from a woman aged 50 to 65 in good health and CMV-seropositive. The CDR3 runs from the conserved cysteine through the conserved F or W. The order of the fields is D gene, clone size, V gene, J gene, CDR3 protein, CDR3 DNA. A D gene is named only where the DNA matches it firmly. Clone size is not always given. Where it is, it says once, few, many or a class for expanded clones.

>TRBD1|few|TRBV27|TRBJ1-2
CASSYQWDRGNYGYTF
TGTGCCAGCAGTTATCAATGGGACAGGGGAAACTATGGCTACACCTTC
>TRBD2|NA|TRBV25-1|TRBJ2-1
CASSARLAEYNEQFF
TGTGCCAGCAGTGCTCGACTAGCGGAGTACAATGAGCAGTTCTTC
>NA|NA|TRBV30|TRBJ2-2
CAWSEQAGELFF
TGTGCCTGGAGTGAGCAGGCCGGGGAGCTGTTTTTT
>TRBD1|NA|TRBV30|TRBJ1-2
CAWGQGTGYTF
TGTGCCTGGGGACAGGGGACTGGCTACACCTTC
>NA|few|TRBV19|TRBJ1-6
CASNEGNSPLHF
TGTGCCAGTAATGAGGGCAATTCACCCCTCCACTTT
>TRBD2|NA|TRBV27|TRBJ2-1
CASSRTQFSGRNEQFF
TGTGCCAGCAGTCGCACCCAATTTAGCGGGAGAAATGAGCAGTTCTTC
>NA|NA|TRBV5-6|TRBJ1-1
CASSFPRDTLGLNTEAFF
TGTGCCAGCAGCTTTCCCCGGGACACCTTGGGGCTGAACACTGAAGCTTTCTTT
>NA|NA|TRBV21-1|TRBJ2-3
CASSRRGTSGFTDTQYF
TGTGCCAGCAGCAGACGGGGGACTAGCGGGTTCACGGATACGCAGTATTTT
>TRBD1|NA|TRBV2|TRBJ2-3
CASSENRGRGADTQYF
TGTGCCAGCAGCGAAAACAGGGGGCGCGGGGCAGATACGCAGTATTTT
>NA|NA|TRBV7-9|TRBJ1-4
CSSSIRRYRVGEKLFF
TGTTCCAGCAGCATACGTCGGTACAGGGTAGGAGAAAAACTGTTTTTT
>NA|NA|TRBV5-1|TRBJ2-3
CASSLEGYGGDTQYF
TGCGCCAGCAGCTTGGAGGGCTACGGGGGAGATACGCAGTATTTT
>NA|NA|TRBV9|TRBJ2-7
CASSVSPIRGAYEQYF
TGTGCCAGCAGCGTATCCCCTATCAGGGGGGCCTACGAGCAGTACTTC
>NA|NA|TRBV21-1|TRBJ1-1
CASSPRGQGGTEAFF
TGTGCCAGCAGCCCCCGGGGACAGGGCGGAACTGAAGCTTTCTTT
>NA|NA|TRBV7-3|TRBJ1-2
CASSLAGASYGYTF
TGTGCCAGCAGCTTAGCAGGGGCTAGCTATGGCTACACCTTC
>NA|NA|TRBV11-3|TRBJ2-7
CASSFPKGEQYF
TGTGCCAGCAGCTTCCCGAAGGGGGAGCAGTACTTC
>NA|NA|TRBV4-1|TRBJ2-7
CASSQEPPAGYEQYF
TGCGCCAGCAGCCAAGAACCCCCGGCGGGCTACGAGCAGTACTTC
>TRBD2|NA|TRBV6-5|TRBJ2-4
CASSYSAGTTTNIQYF
TGTGCCAGCAGTTACTCAGCGGGGACGACGACGAACATTCAGTACTTC
>NA|NA|TRBV6-4|TRBJ1-2
CASSETVPLNYGYTF
TGTGCCAGCAGTGAAACAGTGCCCCTCAACTATGGCTACACCTTC
>TRBD1|NA|TRBV6-6|TRBJ1-2
CASSYPPDRASGYTF
TGTGCCAGCAGTTACCCCCCGGACAGGGCTTCCGGCTACACCTTC
>TRBD1|NA|TRBV5-1|TRBJ1-2
CASSSPDRGWSGYTF
TGCGCCAGCAGCTCACCGGACAGGGGGTGGAGTGGCTACACCTTC
>TRBD2|NA|TRBV4-2|TRBJ2-5
CASSQESSGAGETQYF
TGTGCCAGCAGCCAAGAATCTAGCGGGGCGGGAGAGACCCAGTACTTC
>TRBD2|NA|TRBV19|TRBJ2-1
CASSQRGAGGLNEQFF
TGTGCCAGTAGCCAGAGGGGGGCGGGAGGGTTAAATGAGCAGTTCTTC
>NA|NA|TRBV4-3|TRBJ1-1
CASSQEATGRTEAFF
TGCGCCAGCAGCCAAGAAGCGACAGGCCGCACTGAAGCTTTCTTT
>NA|NA|TRBV4-1|TRBJ1-3
CASSQSGGTGNTIYF
TGCGCCAGCAGCCAATCGGGGGGTACCGGAAACACCATATATTTT
>NA|NA|TRBV6-5|TRBJ2-7
CASSRKGKQYF
TGTGCCAGCAGTAGAAAGGGGAAGCAGTACTTC
>TRBD2|NA|TRBV5-1|TRBJ2-3
CASRIPGLADTDTQYF
TGCGCCAGCAGAATACCGGGACTAGCGGACACAGATACGCAGTATTTT
>NA|NA|TRBV30|TRBJ1-4
CAWNRDKEKLFF
TGTGCCTGGAACCGCGATAAGGAAAAACTGTTTTTT
>TRBD1|NA|TRBV4-2|TRBJ1-1
CASSQDGQGRINTEAFF
TGTGCCAGCAGCCAAGATGGACAGGGGAGGATCAACACTGAAGCTTTCTTT
>TRBD1|NA|TRBV10-3|TRBJ1-1
CASLRTGKTEAFF
TGTGCCTCCTTGCGGACAGGGAAAACTGAAGCTTTCTTT
>NA|NA|TRBV5-6|TRBJ2-1
CASILFPGGLSNEQFF
TGTGCCAGCATACTATTCCCCGGAGGCCTTTCCAATGAGCAGTTCTTC
>NA|NA|TRBV7-9|TRBJ1-2
CSSSLVGGRVYGYTF
TGTTCCAGCAGCTTAGTTGGCGGCAGGGTTTATGGCTACACCTTC
>TRBD1|NA|TRBV5-1|TRBJ1-1
CASSWARDSNTEAFF
TGCGCCAGCAGCTGGGCCCGGGACAGCAACACTGAAGCTTTCTTT
>NA|NA|TRBV14|TRBJ2-5
CASSQGAGRRETQYF
TGTGCCAGCAGCCAAGGGGCCGGGAGAAGGGAGACCCAGTACTTC